This T cell receptor (beta chain) stems from a study of CD8+ T cells in alopecia areata. In each case, RNA was isolated and then reverse transcribed into cDNA as the sequencing template. TCRdb's table, derived via immunoSEQ multiplex PCR, lists solely in-frame clones and lacks some. The sample carries 140,000 to 150,000 clones, about 90% recorded once. This CDR3 comprises 20 residues. Unmatched junction bases numbered 16, after V lost 3 bases and J lost 5 bases. Germline V gives CDR1 MNHEY, CDR2 SMNVEV (reference sequence). The material was CD8+ T cells sorted from blood, obtained at week 0. The sequence came from a human donor with alopecia areata. The gene calls are TRBV27 and TRBJ2-1, with TRBD2 matching 13 bases. The chain's CDR3 is CASSLRYGLAGAGWDNEQFF. CDR3 bases: TGTGCCAGCAGTTTGCGATATGGACTAGCGGGAGCAGGGTGGGACAATGAGCAGTTCTTC.